One and the same sample provided the 26 T cell receptor beta chains below, sequenced in a study of T cells after yellow fever vaccination. TCRdb independently ran MiXCR on the 5' RACE reads; one entry per CDR3 protein. This table has approximately 550,000 distinct CDR3 sequences, 15% to 20% appearing once. Source: PBMCs, taken 15 days after the yellow fever booster vaccination. These receptors all stem from a man aged 25-45 years who received the YFV17D yellow fever vaccine.

This clonotype came up a few times. The V gene is TRBV12-3 or TRBV12-4, the J gene TRBJ2-7; 9 bases map to TRBD2. The CDR3 totals 14 residues. Losses at the gene ends were 5 bases for V and 4 bases for J; bases not matched to a gene: 6. The CDR3: CASSAGLALYEQYF. As DNA, the CDR3 is TGTGCCAGCAGTGCGGGACTAGCACTATACGAGCAGTACTTC.

The table lists this clonotype with a few counts. The V call is TRBV27, the J call TRBJ2-3; 9 bases fit TRBD2. There are 15 residues in the CDR3. Germline V gene data show CDR1 as MNHEY and CDR2 as SMNVEV (reference sequence). Trimming at V came to 5 bases and at J to 4 bases, leaving 7 bases not matched to a gene. The CDR3 nucleotides read TGTGCCAGCAGTGGTAGCGGGAGTAGCGCAGATACGCAGTATTTT. Translation gives CASSGSGSSADTQYF.

This rearrangement joins TRBV5-6 to TRBJ2-7; D might be TRBD1 or TRBD2, each matching 6 bases. The V end was cut by 1 base, the J end by 6 bases, with 11 bases between. The V gene's germline CDR1 is SGHDT and CDR2 YYEEEE. The CDR3 is 13 residues long. Written as DNA, the CDR3 is TGTGCCAGCAGCTTGATCGGGGGCCGCGAGCAGTACTTC. Amino acids: CASSLIGGREQYF.

This clonotype was seen more than once but under ten times. The chain links TRBV20-1 to TRBJ2-1; 7 bases line up with TRBD2. The V gene's germline CDR1 is DFQATT and CDR2 SNEGSKA (reference sequence). CDR3 length: 15 amino acids. V was pared by 3 bases and J by 2 bases, with 7 bases of the junction left unmatched. The CDR3 protein is CSASPRTSPYNEQFF. The CDR3 nucleotides are TGCAGTGCTAGCCCTAGGACTAGTCCCTACAATGAGCAGTTCTTC.

This clonotype was picked up a small number of times. The chain has TRBV20-1 and TRBJ2-3; a possible D gene is TRBD1 (6 bases). CDR1 DFQATT and CDR2 SNEGSKA come from the germline V gene (reference sequence). CDR3 length: 14 residues. With 6 bases removed from V and 2 bases from J, the gap between germline ends came to 15 bases. The CDR3 loop reads CSAFRDTSTDTQYF. CDR3 bases: TGCAGTGCATTCCGGGACACCTCCACAGATACGCAGTATTTT.

The chain is built from TRBV7-9 and TRBJ2-1; 8 nucleotides match TRBD2. This CDR3 spans 15 amino acids. Germline loops: CDR1 SEHNR, CDR2 FQNEAQ (reference sequence). V was clipped by 1 base and J by 10 bases; unmatched bases: 9. Written as DNA, the CDR3 is TGTGCCAGCAGCTTAGGATCTTTAGCGGGACTAGAGCAGTTCTTC. It codes for CASSLGSLAGLEQFF.

The chain employs TRBV29-1 and TRBJ2-1; D might be TRBD2 (6 bases). V lost 3 bases and J lost 5, with 17 bases in between. The CDR3 loop spans 15 amino acids. From germline, CDR1 is SQVTM and CDR2 ANQGSEA. The CDR3 DNA reads TGCAGCGTTGAGGCAAGCGGGTTTTGGAACAATGAGCAGTTCTTC. This encodes CSVEASGFWNNEQFF.

This chain joins TRBV20-1 and TRBJ2-7; a weak D match, TRBD2 (6 bases). The CDR3 runs 12 residues. The V end lost 2 bases, the J end lost 6 bases, and 11 bases lay between the germline ends. Germline CDR1 reads DFQATT; CDR2 reads SNEGSKA (reference sequence). CDR3 sequence reads: CSARLGGSEQYF. CDR3 DNA: TGCAGTGCTAGATTGGGAGGCTCCGAGCAGTACTTC.

This clonotype occurred a few times. The chain uses TRBV7-9 and TRBJ2-5, with 10 bases that match TRBD1. V shed 5 bases, J shed 4 bases, and the junction held 7 bases outside the gene matches. This CDR3 spans 15 amino acids. Germline V CDR1 and CDR2: SEHNR, FQNEAQ (reference sequence). The DNA of the CDR3 is TGTGCCAGCAGCGCAAAGGGACAGGGGAGAGAGACCCAGTACTTC. This translates into CASSAKGQGRETQYF.

This sequence joins TRBV10-3 and TRBJ1-5, with 7 nucleotides matching TRBD1. Looked up from germline, CDR1 is ENHRY and CDR2 is SYGVKD. This CDR3 has 14 residues. V lost 9 bases to trimming and J lost 4 bases; unmatched junction nucleotides: 9. CDR3 protein: CAIGQDTLNQPQHF. The CDR3 DNA reads TGTGCCATTGGACAGGATACATTGAATCAGCCCCAGCATTTT.

The chain has TRBV15 and TRBJ2-5; 9 bases line up with TRBD2. The germline CDR1 and CDR2 sequences are LNHNV and YYDKDF (reference sequence). The J segment lost 3 bases and the V segment lost 1 base, leaving 6 bases of the junction unmatched. CDR3 length: 16 residues. The CDR3 DNA follows: TGTGCCACCAGCAGAGGAGGAGCGGGAGGTGAAGAGACCCAGTACTTC. Amino acids: CATSRGGAGGEETQYF.

The V and J genes are TRBV20-1 and TRBJ2-5, with 12 nucleotides matching TRBD2. Trimming cost V 6 bases and J 5 bases; bases outside gene matches: 10. The CDR3 contains 15 residues. The germline gives CDR1 DFQATT, CDR2 SNEGSKA (reference sequence). CDR3 region: CSATVTSGRWETQYF. DNA for the CDR3: TGCAGTGCCACAGTGACTAGCGGGAGATGGGAGACCCAGTACTTC.

This clonotype was seen a handful of times. The chain uses TRBV10-3 and TRBJ2-1; maybe TRBD1 (5 bases). This CDR3 comprises 16 residues. From germline, CDR1 is ENHRY and CDR2 SYGVKD. V gave up 0 bases and J gave up 4 bases, with 13 bases separating them. This chain's CDR3 is CAISESVDRGYNEQFF. The CDR3 DNA follows: TGTGCCATCAGTGAGTCTGTAGATAGGGGATACAATGAGCAGTTCTTC.

The chain couples TRBV12-3 or TRBV12-4 to TRBJ2-7; D remains unclear. This CDR3 has 13 residues. V shed 1 base and J shed 7 bases, with 11 bases lying between them. This chain's CDR3 is CASSLERFGEQYF. The CDR3 bases are TGTGCCAGCAGTTTAGAGAGGTTTGGGGAGCAGTACTTC.

The chain employs TRBV27 and TRBJ1-5; a possible D gene is TRBD1 (5 bases). Deletions cut 4 bases from V and 4 bases from J, with 8 bases between. The CDR3 is made up of 13 amino acids. In germline, CDR1 is MNHEY, CDR2 SMNVEV (reference sequence). The CDR3 here is CASSSGENQPQHF. Here the CDR3 DNA reads TGTGCCAGCAGTTCGGGGGAAAATCAGCCCCAGCATTTT.

This clonotype was observed a few times. The CDR3 loop is CASSLSGSSTYEQYF. The CDR3 DNA is TGTGCCAGCAGCCTGAGCGGGAGTAGCACCTACGAGCAGTACTTC. The chain couples TRBV7-6 to TRBJ2-7; TRBD2 agrees at 8 bases. The V gene end was trimmed by 5 bases and the J gene end by 2 bases; junction bases not matched to a gene: 8. Germline V CDR1 and CDR2: SGHVS, FNYEAQ. The CDR3 has 15 amino acids.

This clonotype was found a few times. The chain employs TRBV12-3 or TRBV12-4 and TRBJ2-3; 11 nucleotides match TRBD2. This CDR3 spans 15 amino acids. With 0 bases clipped from V and 6 bases from J, the junction kept 2 bases outside the gene matches. CDR3 coding DNA: TGTGCCAGCAGTTTAGCCACTAGCGGGGGTGATACGCAGTATTTT. This gives the protein CASSLATSGGDTQYF.

J is TRBJ2-5 and V is TRBV27; 7 bases align to TRBD2. The junction had 11 bases not matched to a gene; V was cut back by 3 bases and J by 4 bases. Germline V lookup: CDR1 MNHEY, CDR2 SMNVEV (reference sequence). The CDR3 loop spans 16 amino acids. The CDR3 spells CASSFLAGELGETQYF. For the CDR3, the DNA is TGTGCCAGCAGTTTTCTGGCGGGAGAGCTCGGAGAGACCCAGTACTTC.

This clonotype has just a few counts. The chain joins TRBV12-3 or TRBV12-4 to TRBJ2-1; 8 nucleotides line up with TRBD2. The V gene end was trimmed by 2 bases and the J gene end by 2 bases; junction bases not matched to a gene: 2. CDR3 size: 15 residues. Written as DNA, the CDR3 is TGTGCCAGCAGTTTACGGGGGGGTACCTACAATGAGCAGTTCTTC. Amino acid sequence: CASSLRGGTYNEQFF.

The gene calls are TRBV27 and TRBJ2-7; TRBD1 agrees at 8 bases. The germline V gene encodes CDR1 MNHEY and CDR2 SMNVEV (reference sequence). This CDR3 is built from 13 residues. The CDR3 spells CATGTGGSYEQYF. CDR3 nucleotides: TGTGCAACCGGGACAGGAGGGTCCTACGAGCAGTACTTC.

This clonotype turned up a few times. V usage is TRBV20-1 and J usage is TRBJ2-7, with D possibly being TRBD1 or TRBD2 (5 bases each). The V end was cut by 6 bases, the J end by 2 bases, with 23 bases between. The germline CDR1 and CDR2 sequences are DFQATT and SNEGSKA (reference sequence). CDR3 length equals 16 residues. The CDR3 loop is CSAQTGTDQYPYEQYF. CDR3 nucleotides: TGCAGTGCGCAAACCGGGACGGATCAGTACCCCTACGAGCAGTACTTC.

Only a few counts were recorded for this clonotype. V gene TRBV7-2 combines with J gene TRBJ2-5; D is uncertain. Per germline, CDR1 SGHTA and CDR2 FQGNSA. The ends were cut back, 4 bases at V and 7 bases at J, with 7 bases in the middle. The CDR3 is 11 residues long. The CDR3 bases are TGTGCCAGCAGCTCGTTCGGGACCCAGTACTTC. Translation: CASSSFGTQYF.

This clonotype was observed a few times. The chain has TRBV20-1 and TRBJ2-1; 12 bases agree with TRBD2. Trimming took 6 bases from V and 12 from J; bases not matched to a gene: 12. From germline, CDR1 is DFQATT and CDR2 SNEGSKA (reference sequence). This CDR3 is 14 amino acids long. The CDR3 spells CSAPASASGRGQFF. The CDR3 bases are TGCAGTGCCCCCGCGTCGGCTAGCGGGAGGGGGCAGTTCTTC.

This clonotype was picked up a small number of times. The genes are TRBV20-1 and TRBJ2-7, with D unclear. The CDR3 is 12 amino acids. CDR1 DFQATT and CDR2 SNEGSKA come from the germline V gene (reference sequence). With 4 bases removed from V and 2 bases from J, the gap between germline ends came to 9 bases. The CDR3 is CSANGVTYEQYF. The CDR3, as DNA: TGCAGTGCTAATGGAGTTACCTACGAGCAGTACTTC.

The chain couples TRBV2 to TRBJ2-7, with D perhaps TRBD1 or TRBD2 (6 bases each). The CDR3 spans 15 residues. CDR1 is SNHLY, CDR2 FYNNEI, per germline. With 0 bases removed from V and 3 bases from J, the gap between germline ends came to 12 bases. The CDR3 here is CASSEARGVYYEQYF. CDR3 in DNA: TGTGCCAGCAGTGAAGCGAGGGGGGTGTACTACGAGCAGTACTTC.

This clonotype was counted between two and nine times. The chain employs TRBV5-1 and TRBJ2-3; unclear D gene. The V end lost 0 bases, the J end lost 6 bases, and 11 bases lay between the germline ends. Looked up from germline, CDR1 is SGHRS and CDR2 is YFSETQ. This CDR3 contains 14 residues. CDR3: CASSLGSSRDTQYF. The CDR3 DNA reads TGCGCCAGCAGCTTGGGGTCCAGCCGGGATACGCAGTATTTT.